This T cell receptor beta chain was profiled in a study of T cell changes during pregnancy in multiple sclerosis. The repertoire was sequenced with immunoSEQ multiplex PCR; TCRdb's copy has only in-frame clones and lacks some. The profile shows about 93,000 clones, 85% to 95% of them singletons. V lost 0 bases and J lost 5; bases outside the gene matches: 9. CDR1 is SGHNT, CDR2 YYREEE, per germline (reference sequence). This CDR3 has 16 amino acids. This clone was detected only once. This rearrangement joins TRBV5-4 to TRBJ1-1; 8 nucleotides agree with TRBD1. The TCR comes from a female donor with multiple sclerosis, enrolled in a pregnancy study. The sequencing used peripheral blood, collected after pregnancy. The CDR3 reads CASSLGGGQGATEAFF. The CDR3 bases are TGTGCCAGCAGCTTGGGGGGAGGGCAGGGGGCGACTGAAGCTTTCTTT.